Listed below are T cell receptor beta chains from one sample, sequenced in a study of cytomegalovirus exposure and HLA in healthy donors. Profiling relied on immunoSEQ multiplex PCR, and the TCRdb table lists in-frame clones only, not all of them. The table has about 82,000 clones, 70% to 85% seen once; the top ten hold more than 7%. Sample: PBMCs. These receptors originate from a man in his 60s in good health and CMV-seronegative. CDR3s include the opening cysteine and the closing phenylalanine or tryptophan. D genes are given only for firm matches. Some rows mark clone size as missing; the rest say once, few, many or name a class of expanded clone.

clone_size: -
v_call: TRBV6-1
j_call: TRBJ1-2
d_call: -
cdr3_nt: TGTGCCAGTAGTGAAGAACAGATATATGGCTACACCTTC
cdr3_aa: CASSEEQIYGYTF

clone_size: -
v_call: TRBV4-1
j_call: TRBJ2-7
d_call: TRBD2
cdr3_nt: TGCGCCAGCAGCCCTCGGGAGGGACCCTACGAGCAGTACTTC
cdr3_aa: CASSPREGPYEQYF

clone_size: few
v_call: TRBV10-2
j_call: TRBJ1-2
d_call: -
cdr3_nt: TGCGCCAGCAGTGATGGGGGGGGCGGCTACACCTTC
cdr3_aa: CASSDGGGGYTF

clone_size: -
v_call: TRBV6-6
j_call: TRBJ2-7
d_call: TRBD1
cdr3_nt: TGTGCCAGCAGTTATAGGACAGGGGGTTACGAGCAGTACTTC
cdr3_aa: CASSYRTGGYEQYF

clone_size: -
v_call: TRBV5-4
j_call: TRBJ1-2
d_call: -
cdr3_nt: TGTGCCAGCACGGGGATGGGGTGGAGCTTTGGCTACACCTTC
cdr3_aa: CASTGMGWSFGYTF

clone_size: -
v_call: TRBV7-2
j_call: TRBJ2-7
d_call: TRBD1
cdr3_nt: TGTGCCAGCAGCTTACAGCCCTCGGGTACAGGGGGATCCGAGCAGTACTTC
cdr3_aa: CASSLQPSGTGGSEQYF

clone_size: many
v_call: TRBV6-5
j_call: TRBJ1-1
d_call: -
cdr3_nt: TGTGCCAGCATCAGGGGTGGTGGAGCTTTCTTT
cdr3_aa: CASIRGGGAFF

clone_size: -
v_call: TRBV7-2
j_call: TRBJ2-1
d_call: -
cdr3_nt: TGTGCCAGCAGCTTAGCGGGACTGGAGCAGTTCTTC
cdr3_aa: CASSLAGLEQFF

clone_size: -
v_call: TRBV29-1
j_call: TRBJ1-2
d_call: -
cdr3_nt: TGCAGCGTTGGTGCGGGACTCATGGGCTACACCTTC
cdr3_aa: CSVGAGLMGYTF

clone_size: -
v_call: TRBV5-4
j_call: TRBJ1-1
d_call: -
cdr3_nt: TGTGCCAGCAGCTTGGGTTCAGATATGAACACTGAAGCTTTCTTT
cdr3_aa: CASSLGSDMNTEAFF

clone_size: -
v_call: TRBV28
j_call: TRBJ2-5
d_call: -
cdr3_nt: TGTGCCAGCAGTTTATGGGAGGGTCTGGAGACCCAGTACTTC
cdr3_aa: CASSLWEGLETQYF

clone_size: few
v_call: TRBV7-8
j_call: TRBJ2-2
d_call: TRBD2
cdr3_nt: TGTGCCAGCAGCGGAACTAGCGGGAGAGGGACCGGGGAGCTGTTTTTT
cdr3_aa: CASSGTSGRGTGELFF

clone_size: -
v_call: TRBV7-9
j_call: TRBJ2-1
d_call: -
cdr3_nt: TGTGCCAGCAGCACCCAGAGAGGTAACAATGAGCAGTTCTTC
cdr3_aa: CASSTQRGNNEQFF

clone_size: -
v_call: TRBV6-1
j_call: TRBJ1-1
d_call: -
cdr3_nt: TGTGCCAGCAGGTCTCCGGGGGGCACTGAAGCTTTCTTT
cdr3_aa: CASRSPGGTEAFF

clone_size: -
v_call: TRBV27
j_call: TRBJ1-6
d_call: -
cdr3_nt: TGTGCCAGCAGGGGCGGACAGAGAAATAATTCACCCCTCCACTTT
cdr3_aa: CASRGGQRNNSPLHF

clone_size: -
v_call: TRBV28
j_call: TRBJ2-2
d_call: -
cdr3_nt: TGTGCCAGCAGTTTATTCGACAGAAACACCGGGGAGCTGTTTTTT
cdr3_aa: CASSLFDRNTGELFF

clone_size: few
v_call: TRBV11-2
j_call: TRBJ2-3
d_call: -
cdr3_nt: TGTGCCAGCAGCTTAGAGGGGGGTATAGGGTGGGCAGATACGCAGTATTTT
cdr3_aa: CASSLEGGIGWADTQYF

clone_size: -
v_call: TRBV10-3
j_call: TRBJ2-2
d_call: -
cdr3_nt: TGTGCCAGCCTGGGGCAGGGAATCACCGGGGAGCTGTTTTTT
cdr3_aa: CASLGQGITGELFF

clone_size: few
v_call: TRBV11-2
j_call: TRBJ2-1
d_call: TRBD1
cdr3_nt: TGTGCCAGCAGCTGGACAGGGGGTTACAATGAGCAGTTCTTC
cdr3_aa: CASSWTGGYNEQFF

clone_size: -
v_call: TRBV5-1
j_call: TRBJ1-2
d_call: -
cdr3_nt: TGCGCCAGCAGCTTGGCAACGGGAGCTAACTATGGCTACACCTTC
cdr3_aa: CASSLATGANYGYTF

clone_size: -
v_call: TRBV5-1
j_call: TRBJ2-3
d_call: TRBD2
cdr3_nt: TGCGCCAGCAGCTTGAAAGATTGGGGGACTAGCGGAGAGGAGGGCACAGATACGCAGTATTTT
cdr3_aa: CASSLKDWGTSGEEGTDTQYF

clone_size: few
v_call: TRBV29-1
j_call: TRBJ2-1
d_call: TRBD2
cdr3_nt: TGCAGCTTGAAGGGACTAGCGGGGGGATCCAATGAGCAGTTCTTC
cdr3_aa: CSLKGLAGGSNEQFF

clone_size: -
v_call: TRBV2
j_call: TRBJ2-5
d_call: -
cdr3_nt: TGTGCCAGCAGTGTGAGCACCGTCCGGGGGTCGTCGTACTTC
cdr3_aa: CASSVSTVRGSSYF

clone_size: -
v_call: TRBV6-1
j_call: TRBJ1-1
d_call: -
cdr3_nt: TGTGCCAGCAGTGATTTACAAGAAACTGAAGCTTTCTTT
cdr3_aa: CASSDLQETEAFF

clone_size: once
v_call: TRBV5-1
j_call: TRBJ2-7
d_call: -
cdr3_nt: TGCGCCAGCAGCTTGAATTCCAGGGGTCACTCCTACGAGCAGTACTTC
cdr3_aa: CASSLNSRGHSYEQYF

clone_size: -
v_call: TRBV6-5
j_call: TRBJ2-5
d_call: TRBD1
cdr3_nt: TGTGCCAGCAGGGACAGGTCTCGGGAGACCCAGTACTTC
cdr3_aa: CASRDRSRETQYF

clone_size: -
v_call: TRBV14
j_call: TRBJ2-2
d_call: -
cdr3_nt: TGTGCCAGCAGCCAAGTAACTGGCACCGGGGAGCTGTTTTTT
cdr3_aa: CASSQVTGTGELFF

clone_size: -
v_call: TRBV5-1
j_call: TRBJ2-1
d_call: -
cdr3_nt: TGCGCCAGCAGCGCAACCTATACTGGAGGCAATGAGCAGTTCTTC
cdr3_aa: CASSATYTGGNEQFF

clone_size: -
v_call: TRBV30
j_call: TRBJ2-1
d_call: TRBD1
cdr3_nt: TGTGCCTGGAAGTTGAGGGACAGGCGCAATGAGCAGTTCTTC
cdr3_aa: CAWKLRDRRNEQFF